The 28 T cell receptor beta chains in this list originate from one sample, sequenced in a study of T cells in women clearing cervical HPV infection. Libraries were prepared by immunoSEQ multiplex PCR; TCRdb keeps only in-frame clonotypes and omits some of them. The sample totals about 23,000 clones. The sequenced material came from blood buffy coat. The receptors were sampled from a woman aged 18 to 75 with a cervical HPV16 infection that either progressed to CIN3+ or cleared (not recorded which).

As concerns this clone: The read halts 3 residues ahead of the CDR3 end, with the missing end drawn from the germline J gene. The chain couples TRBV6-1 to TRBJ1-4, with D possibly matching TRBD1 (6 bases). Trimming cost V 4 bases and J 7 bases, with 13 bases left between them. CDR1 is MNHNS, CDR2 SASEGT, per germline. The CDR3 sequence is 14 residues long. The sequenced part of the CDR3 DNA is TGTGCCAGCAGTGGTTTACAGGGCAGTGAAAAA. This sequence encodes CASSGLQGSEK. The CDR3 as a whole reads CASSGLQGSEKLFF.

With respect to this clone: The read stops 3 residues short of the end of the CDR3; the missing end is completed from the germline J gene. The gene calls are TRBV10-3 and TRBJ1-2; D call uncertain. CDR1 and CDR2 from the germline V gene are ENHRY and SYGVKD. This CDR3 region has 15 residues. The sequenced CDR3 bases are TGTGCCATCAGTGAGTCATGGCGGGAGAAGGGCGAC. It codes for CAISESWREKGD. The entire CDR3 reads CAISESWREKGDYTF.

Details on this clone: Sequencing ends 3 residues short of the CDR3 end; the germline J gene provides the rest. V gene TRBV18 combines with J gene TRBJ1-2; D remains unclear. Germline CDR1 KGHSH, CDR2 LQKENI. The V and J ends lost 0 bases and 3 bases respectively, with 2 bases between them. The CDR3 runs 12 residues. CDR3 amino acids: CASSPPDYGYTF. The CDR3 bases that were read are TGTGCCAGCTCACCACCCGACTATGGC.

Turning to this clone: Sequencing ends 3 residues short of the CDR3 end; the germline J gene provides the rest. The chain is built from TRBV5-1 and TRBJ2-1, with 8 bases fitting TRBD1. Trimming removed 3 bases from V and 0 bases from J; junction bases left unmatched: 17. The CDR3 covers 20 residues. Germline V gene lookup returns CDR1 SGHRS and CDR2 YFSETQ. CDR3 DNA (partial): TGCGCCAGCAGCTCTCAGTCGGACAGGGCCCGCTTCAGCTCCTACAATGAG. Its translation is CASSSQSDRARFSSYNE. The full-length CDR3 reads as CASSSQSDRARFSSYNEQFF. Full variable domain (remainder filled in from reference TRBV5-1 and TRBJ2-1): KAGVTQTPRYLIKTRGQQVTLSCSPISGHRSVSWYQQTPGQGLQFLFEYFSETQRNKGNFPGRFSGRQFSNSRSEMNVSTLELGDSALYLCASSSQSDRARFSSYNEQFFGPGTRLTVL.

A word on this clone: The observed sequence ends 3 residues before the CDR3 terminus, with the missing tail filled in from the germline J gene. The V and J genes are TRBV9 and TRBJ2-1; 11 bases line up with TRBD2. V was clipped by 5 bases and J by 7 bases; unmatched bases: 8. Germline lookup yields CDR1 SGDLS and CDR2 YYNGEE. The CDR3 extends over 15 amino acids. CDR3 bases read: TGTGCCAGCAGTCGTAGCGGGGGGGCGACGAATGAG. Encoded protein: CASSRSGGATNE. The whole CDR3 is CASSRSGGATNEQFF.

As to this clone: The CDR3 is cut off 3 residues early in the read; its end comes from the germline J gene. The chain employs TRBV7-9 and TRBJ1-4, with D unresolved. The CDR3 sequence is 14 residues long. The ends were cut back, 1 base at V and 8 bases at J, with 11 bases in the middle. The germline V gene has CDR1 SEHNR and CDR2 FQNEAQ (reference sequence). The CDR3 loop is CASSLGGLGEKLFF. Partial CDR3 DNA: TGTGCCAGCAGCTTAGGAGGATTAGGGGAAAAA.

CDR3 amino acids: CASSQWARGSGSTDTQYF. The sequenced part of the CDR3 DNA is TGCGCCAGCAGCCAGTGGGCCCGGGGTAGCGGGAGCACAGATACG. The V and J genes are TRBV4-1 and TRBJ2-3, with 7 bases identical to TRBD2. The sequence runs out 3 residues before the end of the CDR3; the remainder is reconstructed from the germline J gene. J lost 0 bases, V lost 3 bases, and 12 bases had no gene match. CDR3 length: 18 amino acids. From germline, CDR1 is MGHRA and CDR2 YSYEKL.

On this clone: The observed sequence ends 3 residues before the CDR3 terminus, with the missing tail filled in from the germline J gene. The chain combines TRBV5-1 with TRBJ2-7; 7 bases are a match to TRBD1. The germline V gene has CDR1 SGHRS and CDR2 YFSETQ. The CDR3 runs 16 residues. Trimming cost V 5 bases and J 3 bases; bases outside gene matches: 14. CDR3 DNA (partial): TGCGCCAGCAGGCCCGGGACAGCCAAAGCCCTCTACGAG. Residues: CASRPGTAKALYE. The full CDR3 protein is CASRPGTAKALYEQYF. Supplemented by reference TRBV5-1 and TRBJ2-7, the full variable domain reads KAGVTQTPRYLIKTRGQQVTLSCSPISGHRSVSWYQQTPGQGLQFLFEYFSETQRNKGNFPGRFSGRQFSNSRSEMNVSTLELGDSALYLCASRPGTAKALYEQYFGPGTRLTVT.

The CDR3 bases that were read are TGTGCCAGTAGTCCCTGGGGGGATAATTCACCG. Its protein product is CASSPWGDNSP. The full CDR3 protein reads CASSPWGDNSPLFF. The rearrangement uses TRBV19 and TRBJ2-2, with TRBD2 as a possible D gene (6 bases). Read sequence stops 3 residues before the CDR3 end, and the germline J gene provides the missing end. Germline V lookup: CDR1 LNHDA, CDR2 SQIVND (reference sequence). This CDR3 region has 14 residues.

About this clone: The read gets to within 3 residues of the CDR3 end, and the germline J gene fills in the rest. This chain uses TRBV7-2 with TRBJ1-5; TRBD1 aligns across 7 bases. This CDR3 spans 14 amino acids. Germline V gene sequence: CDR1 SGHTA, CDR2 FQGNSA. V dropped 3 bases and J dropped 5; count of bases not matched to a gene: 4. The CDR3 DNA, read in part, is TGTGCCAGCAGCTTCTGGACAGGTGATCAGCCC. As protein: CASSFWTGDQP. The entire CDR3 protein reads CASSFWTGDQPQHF.

Regarding this clone: The CDR3 is cut off 3 residues early in the read; its end comes from the germline J gene. The chain carries TRBV7-2 and TRBJ2-7; 7 bases agree with TRBD1. V trimming: 4 bases; J trimming: 5 bases; junction bases outside the gene matches: 11. CDR1 is SGHTA and CDR2 is FQGNSA in the germline V gene. The CDR3 is 15 residues long. The CDR3 is CASSYSRDRFNEQYF. CDR3 bases read: TGTGCCAGCAGCTACAGCCGGGACAGATTTAACGAG. The complete variable domain, with remaining parts taken from reference TRBV7-2 and TRBJ2-7, reads GAGVSQSPSNKVTEKGKDVELRCDPISGHTALYWYRQSLGQGLEFLIYFQGNSAPDKSGLPSDRFSAERTGGSVSTLTIQRTQQEDSAVYLCASSYSRDRFNEQYFGPGTRLTVT.

Note on this clone: The CDR3 extends 3 residues past the end of the read, so its final part is completed from the germline J gene. The rearrangement uses TRBV7-2 and TRBJ1-2; 11 bases align to TRBD1. The CDR3 has 13 amino acids. The germline V gene encodes CDR1 SGHTA and CDR2 FQGNSA. This CDR3 is CASSRDRGSDYTF. The CDR3 bases that were read are TGTGCCAGCTCAAGGGACAGGGGGTCCGAC.

Comments on this clone: The read is 3 residues too short to cover the CDR3 end, so that end is filled in from the germline J gene. The chain combines TRBV19 with TRBJ2-5, with 8 nucleotides matching TRBD1. Unmatched junction bases numbered 8, after V lost 5 bases and J lost 6 bases. This CDR3 region has 14 residues. Germline CDR1 is LNHDA and CDR2 is SQIVND (reference sequence). CDR3 DNA (partial): TGTGCCAGTAGTTTTCGGACAGGGCAAAAGACC. This translates into CASSFRTGQKT. The whole CDR3 protein reads CASSFRTGQKTQYF.

Partial CDR3 DNA: TGTGCCAGCAGTCCCGGAGCGGGAAGCACAGATACC. Its translation: CASSPGAGSTDT. From start to end, the CDR3 is CASSPGAGSTDTYTF. The gene calls are TRBV6-2 or TRBV6-3 and TRBJ1-2; no clear D. The read is 3 residues too short to cover the CDR3 end, so that end is filled in from the germline J gene. The CDR3 covers 15 residues. Germline V gene sequence: CDR1 MNHEY, CDR2 SVGEGT.

About this clone: The read ends 3 residues shy of where the CDR3 ends; the end is completed using the germline J gene. The genes are TRBV2 and TRBJ2-3; 7 bases are a match to TRBD2. V gave up 8 bases and J gave up 3 bases; unmatched junction bases: 5. CDR1 is SNHLY and CDR2 is FYNNEI in the germline V gene. The CDR3 is made up of 13 amino acids. Partial CDR3 DNA: TGTGCCAGCGCGGGACTATTAACAGATACG. The encoded protein is CASAGLLTDT. Given in full, the CDR3 is CASAGLLTDTQYF.

Incomplete CDR3 DNA: TGTGCCAGCAGCCCAAGGACAGACTACTATGGC. It specifies CASSPRTDYYG. The whole CDR3 sequence reads CASSPRTDYYGYTF. The V and J genes are TRBV7-6 and TRBJ1-2; perhaps TRBD1 as D (6 bases). The observed sequence ends 3 residues before the CDR3 terminus, with the missing tail filled in from the germline J gene. Trimming removed 5 bases at V and 3 bases at J, with 13 bases between. Germline V gene sequence: CDR1 SGHVS, CDR2 FNYEAQ. CDR3 length equals 14 residues.

Regarding this clone: The sequenced fragment ends 3 residues before the CDR3 boundary, so the rest is inferred from the germline J gene. The rearrangement uses TRBV2 and TRBJ1-2, with TRBD1 matching over 8 bases. Germline loops: CDR1 SNHLY, CDR2 FYNNEI. The CDR3 is made up of 18 amino acids. CDR3 bases read: TGTGCCAGCAGTGCATTCGACCCTAAGACAGGGGAAGGTAGAGGC. Amino acids: CASSAFDPKTGEGRG. The full CDR3 sequence reads CASSAFDPKTGEGRGYTF.

About this clone itself: The observed sequence ends 3 residues before the CDR3 terminus, with the missing tail filled in from the germline J gene. The chain links TRBV4-2 to TRBJ1-2; 7 positions agree with TRBD1. Germline CDR1 LGHNA, CDR2 YNFKEQ. The CDR3 is 14 residues long. The trim removed 0 bases at V and 6 bases at J, leaving 4 bases unmatched. The sequenced CDR3 bases are TGTGCCAGCAGCCAAGATAAGGGGGCCCATGGC. This encodes CASSQDKGAHG. The full CDR3 protein is CASSQDKGAHGYTF.

With regard to this clone: The read ends 3 residues shy of where the CDR3 ends; the end is completed using the germline J gene. The chain links TRBV11-3 to TRBJ2-7, with TRBD1 matching 7 bases. Germline CDR1 SGHNT, CDR2 YENEEA. There are 15 residues in the CDR3. J was trimmed by 6 bases and V by 2 bases; bases with no gene match: 10. This CDR3 is CASSLTSGQSAEQYF. CDR3 DNA, as far as it was read: TGTGCCAGCAGCTTAACCTCGGGACAGTCGGCCGAG.

As regards this clone: The sequenced fragment ends 3 residues before the CDR3 boundary, so the rest is inferred from the germline J gene. The chain combines TRBV29-1 with TRBJ1-2, with 7 bases that match TRBD1. Germline-derived CDR1 and CDR2 are SQVTM and ANQGSEA. The CDR3 totals 13 residues. Trimming at V came to 6 bases and at J to 5 bases, leaving 9 bases not matched to a gene. CDR3 residues: CSVALQGEYGYTF. The CDR3 DNA, read in part, is TGCAGCGTAGCCCTTCAGGGGGAATATGGC.

As regards this clone: The read comes to an end 3 residues before the CDR3 does, leaving the germline J gene to fill in the end. The chain has TRBV7-6 and TRBJ1-2; D unresolved. This CDR3 contains 17 residues. Germline CDR1 SGHVS, CDR2 FNYEAQ. CDR3 protein: CASSPGTLAGGTDTYTF. The part of the CDR3 DNA that was read is TGTGCCAGCAGCCCAGGAACGCTAGCGGGAGGCACAGATACC.

About this clone itself: The read ends 3 residues early relative to the CDR3; the germline J gene fills the gap. The chain combines TRBV5-1 with TRBJ2-1; 13 positions match TRBD2. The germline V gene has CDR1 SGHRS and CDR2 YFSETQ. V was clipped by 4 bases and J by 5 bases; unmatched bases: 6. The CDR3 has 16 amino acids. Incomplete CDR3 DNA: TGCGCCAGCAGCCGCCCGGGACTAGCGGGAAACAATGAG. It specifies CASSRPGLAGNNE. The entire CDR3 is CASSRPGLAGNNEQFF.

As to this clone: The read halts 3 residues ahead of the CDR3 end, with the missing end drawn from the germline J gene. This sequence joins TRBV20-1 and TRBJ1-1; D gene unclear. The germline V gene encodes CDR1 DFQATT and CDR2 SNEGSKA (reference sequence). This CDR3 has 13 residues. The part of the CDR3 DNA that was read is TGCAGTGCTAGTCTCCGGGCCGGACTGGAA. Translation gives CSASLRAGLE. The complete CDR3 sequence is CSASLRAGLEAFF.

As concerns this clone: The read terminates 3 residues ahead of where the CDR3 ends, so the germline J gene completes it. The J gene is TRBJ2-1, the V gene TRBV20-1; 10 nucleotides agree with TRBD2. J lost 4 bases, V lost 3 bases, and 3 bases had no gene match. Germline CDR1 DFQATT, CDR2 SNEGSKA (reference sequence). The CDR3 runs to 14 residues. Partial CDR3 DNA: TGCAGTGCTAGCCGACTAGCGGGTTACAATGAG. Residues: CSASRLAGYNE. The whole CDR3 protein reads CSASRLAGYNEQFF.

A note on this clone: The read stops 3 residues short of the end of the CDR3; the missing end is completed from the germline J gene. This chain joins TRBV19 and TRBJ1-4, with 7 bases lining up with TRBD1. With V trimmed by 6 bases and J by 5 bases, 6 bases remained unmatched. CDR1 is LNHDA and CDR2 is SQIVND in the germline V gene (reference sequence). The CDR3 length is 14 residues. The chain's CDR3 is CASREDRRNEKLFF. The part of the CDR3 DNA that was read is TGTGCCAGTAGAGAGGACAGGCGGAATGAAAAA.

Turning to this clone: The read ends 3 residues shy of where the CDR3 ends; the end is completed using the germline J gene. J is TRBJ2-6 and V is TRBV29-1, with 7 positions matching TRBD2. V lost 1 base, J lost 1 base, and 1 base stayed unmatched. CDR1 SQVTM and CDR2 ANQGSEA come from the germline V gene. This CDR3 is built from 15 residues. CDR3 DNA, as far as it was read: TGCAGCGTTGAAGCAGCGGGATCTGGGGCCAACGTC. Its translation: CSVEAAGSGANV. From start to end, the CDR3 is CSVEAAGSGANVLTF.

Turning to this clone: The read ends 3 residues early relative to the CDR3; the germline J gene fills the gap. V and J are TRBV19 and TRBJ2-1; 13 bases line up with TRBD2. V shed 3 bases and J 4 bases; nucleotides not matched to a gene: 6. The CDR3 consists of 17 residues. Per the germline V gene, CDR1 is LNHDA and CDR2 is SQIVND (reference sequence). The CDR3 loop reads CASSIGTSGAPYNEQFF. The part of the CDR3 DNA that was read is TGTGCCAGTAGTATCGGGACTAGCGGGGCCCCGTACAATGAG.

Turning to this clone: The missing CDR3 end, 3 residues past where the read stops, is filled in from the germline J gene. This chain links TRBV2 with TRBJ1-5, with D possibly being TRBD1 (5 bases). With 7 bases removed from V and 5 bases from J, the gap between germline ends came to 12 bases. CDR1 is SNHLY, CDR2 FYNNEI, per germline. CDR3 length: 13 amino acids. The sequenced CDR3 bases are TGTGCCAGCAAATCAGGGACTCATCAGCCC. Translated: CASKSGTHQP. The complete CDR3 reads CASKSGTHQPQHF.